The clone carrying this TCR delta chain is medium-sized within its sample. This sample was taken from a study of gamma-delta T cells after stem cell transplantation. Germline V gives CDR1 GEAIGNYY, CDR2 EKD. V shed 3 bases, J shed 8 bases, and the junction held 14 bases outside the gene matches. This CDR3 region has 15 residues. TCRdb reapplied CATT to the RT-PCR reads. The data show 7,000 or so delta-chain clones, with roughly 25% seen just once and more than 15% held by the top ten. The sequence was obtained from a human donor. It is not recorded whose cells these are; they may come from a transplant donor. The V call is TRDV2, the J call TRDJ1; 7 bases agree with TRDD3. Sequencing was carried out using gamma-delta T cells. CDR3 bases: TGTGCCTGTGACTTGGCCGTTAGTGGGGGAAACAAACTCATCTTT. This encodes CACDLAVSGGNKLIF.